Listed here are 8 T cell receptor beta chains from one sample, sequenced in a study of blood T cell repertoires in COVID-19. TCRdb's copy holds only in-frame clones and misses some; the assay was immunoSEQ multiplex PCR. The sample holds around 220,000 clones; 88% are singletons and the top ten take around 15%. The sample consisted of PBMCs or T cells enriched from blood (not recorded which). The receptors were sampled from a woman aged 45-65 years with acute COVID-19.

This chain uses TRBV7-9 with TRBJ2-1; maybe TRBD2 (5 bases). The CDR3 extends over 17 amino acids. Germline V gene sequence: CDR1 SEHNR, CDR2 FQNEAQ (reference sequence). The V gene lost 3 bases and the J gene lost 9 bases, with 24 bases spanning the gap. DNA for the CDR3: TGTGCCAGCAGCTTGGCAAGTCCAGGACTGGGCTGGAGTGAGCAGTTCTTC. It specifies CASSLASPGLGWSEQFF. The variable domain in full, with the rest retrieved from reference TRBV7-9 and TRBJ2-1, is DTGVSQNPRHKITKRGQNVTFRCDPISEHNRLYWYRQTLGQGPEFLTYFQNEAQLEKSRLLSDRFSAERPKGSFSTLEIQRTEQGDSAMYLCASSLASPGLGWSEQFFGPGTRLTVL.

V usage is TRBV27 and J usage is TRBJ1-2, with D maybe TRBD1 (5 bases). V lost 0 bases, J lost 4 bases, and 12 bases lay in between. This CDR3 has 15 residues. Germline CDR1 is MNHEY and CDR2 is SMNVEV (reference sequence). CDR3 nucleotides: TGTGCCAGCAGTTTATCCGCGGGGGTGCTCTATGGCTACACCTTC. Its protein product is CASSLSAGVLYGYTF.

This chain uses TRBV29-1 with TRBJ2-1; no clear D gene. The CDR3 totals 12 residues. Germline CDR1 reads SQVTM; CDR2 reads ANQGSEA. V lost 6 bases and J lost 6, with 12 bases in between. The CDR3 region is CSVTGSPNEQFF. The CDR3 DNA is TGCAGCGTGACGGGTAGTCCCAATGAGCAGTTCTTC.

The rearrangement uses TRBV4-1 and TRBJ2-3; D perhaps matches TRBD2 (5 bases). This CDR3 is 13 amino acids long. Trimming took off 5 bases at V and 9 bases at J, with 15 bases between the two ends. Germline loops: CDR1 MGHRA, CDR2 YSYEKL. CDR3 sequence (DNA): TGCGCCAGCAGCTTAATCGGGGTTAACACGCAGTATTTT. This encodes CASSLIGVNTQYF.

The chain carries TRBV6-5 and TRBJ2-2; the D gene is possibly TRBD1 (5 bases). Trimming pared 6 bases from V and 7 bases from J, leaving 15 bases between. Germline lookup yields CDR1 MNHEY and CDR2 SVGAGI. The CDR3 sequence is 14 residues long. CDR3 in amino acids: CASSPLGVIGELFF. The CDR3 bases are TGTGCCAGCAGCCCATTAGGGGTAATCGGGGAGCTGTTTTTT.

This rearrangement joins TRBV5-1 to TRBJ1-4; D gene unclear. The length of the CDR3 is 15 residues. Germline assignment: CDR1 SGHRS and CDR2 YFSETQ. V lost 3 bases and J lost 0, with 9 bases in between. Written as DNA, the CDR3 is TGCGCCAGCAGCTATGCGGATGCAACTAATGAAAAACTGTTTTTT. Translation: CASSYADATNEKLFF.

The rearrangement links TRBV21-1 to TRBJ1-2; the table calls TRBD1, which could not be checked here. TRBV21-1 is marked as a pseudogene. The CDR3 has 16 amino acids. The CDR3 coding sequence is TGTGCCAGCAGCAAAGACCGGGACAGGAGTAACTATGGCTACACCTTC. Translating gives CASSKDRDRSNYGYTF.

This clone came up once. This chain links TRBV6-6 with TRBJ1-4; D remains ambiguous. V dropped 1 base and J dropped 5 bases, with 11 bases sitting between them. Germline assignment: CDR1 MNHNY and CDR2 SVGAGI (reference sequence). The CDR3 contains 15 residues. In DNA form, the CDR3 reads TGTGCCAGCAGTTACTGGGTTACGGGGAATGAAAAACTGTTTTTT. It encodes CASSYWVTGNEKLFF.